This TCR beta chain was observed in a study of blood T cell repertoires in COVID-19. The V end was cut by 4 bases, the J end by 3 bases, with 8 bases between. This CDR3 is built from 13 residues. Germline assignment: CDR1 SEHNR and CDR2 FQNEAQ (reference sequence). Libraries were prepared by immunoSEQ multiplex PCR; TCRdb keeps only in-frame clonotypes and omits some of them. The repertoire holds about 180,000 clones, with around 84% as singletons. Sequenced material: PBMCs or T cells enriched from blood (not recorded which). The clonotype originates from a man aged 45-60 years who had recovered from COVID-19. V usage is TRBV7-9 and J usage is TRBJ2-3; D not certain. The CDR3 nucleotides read TGTGCCAGCAGCTCAACCGGGACAGATACGCAGTATTTT. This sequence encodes CASSSTGTDTQYF.